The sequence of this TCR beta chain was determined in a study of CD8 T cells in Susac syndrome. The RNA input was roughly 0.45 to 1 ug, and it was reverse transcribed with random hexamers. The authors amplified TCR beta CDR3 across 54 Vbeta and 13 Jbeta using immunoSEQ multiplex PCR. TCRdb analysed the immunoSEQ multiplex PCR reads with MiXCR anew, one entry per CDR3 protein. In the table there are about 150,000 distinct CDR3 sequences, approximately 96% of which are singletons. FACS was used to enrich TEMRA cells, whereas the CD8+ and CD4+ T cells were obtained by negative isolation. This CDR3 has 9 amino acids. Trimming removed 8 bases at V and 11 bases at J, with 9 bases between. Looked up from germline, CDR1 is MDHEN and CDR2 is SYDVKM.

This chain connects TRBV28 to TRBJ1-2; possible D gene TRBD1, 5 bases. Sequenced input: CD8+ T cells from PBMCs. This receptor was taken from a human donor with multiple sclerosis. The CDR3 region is CASGGDYTF. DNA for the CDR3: TGTGCCAGCGGGGGTGATTACACCTTC.